Listed here are 3 T cell receptor beta chains from one sample, sequenced in a study of blood T cell repertoires in COVID-19. The method was immunoSEQ multiplex PCR; TCRdb's version includes in-frame clones alone and lacks a portion of them. The sample has 150,000 to 200,000 clones, 80% to 85% seen once; the top ten hold approximately 14%. Sequencing input: peripheral blood. All receptors come from a woman in her 70s with COVID-19, enrolled during active disease.

This chain connects TRBV5-1 to TRBJ1-1, with D unclear. Per germline, CDR1 SGHRS and CDR2 YFSETQ. The V end was cut by 4 bases, the J end by 5 bases, with 12 bases between. This CDR3 is 13 amino acids long. The CDR3 spells CASSLTPRTEAFF. Written as DNA, the CDR3 is TGCGCCAGCAGCCTTACGCCCAGAACTGAAGCTTTCTTT. Variable domain in full (rest from reference TRBV5-1 and TRBJ1-1): KAGVTQTPRYLIKTRGQQVTLSCSPISGHRSVSWYQQTPGQGLQFLFEYFSETQRNKGNFPGRFSGRQFSNSRSEMNVSTLELGDSALYLCASSLTPRTEAFFGQGTRLTVV.

The V call is TRBV5-1, the J call TRBJ1-1; 9 bases are a match to TRBD1. CDR1 and CDR2 (germline): SGHRS, YFSETQ. The junction had 16 bases not matched to a gene; V was cut back by 4 bases and J by 6 bases. CDR3 length equals 17 residues. CDR3 amino acids: CASSPVRVGTGRPEAFF. CDR3 DNA: TGCGCCAGCAGCCCGGTCCGTGTGGGGACAGGGAGACCTGAAGCTTTCTTT.

The CDR3 reads CASSTGLIGDYGYTF. CDR3 in DNA: TGTGCCAGCAGTACTGGACTCATAGGAGACTATGGCTACACCTTC. The V and J genes are TRBV2 and TRBJ1-2, with no clear D. This CDR3 is 15 amino acids long. Trimming removed 5 bases from V and 3 bases from J, with 16 bases in between. Germline V gene data show CDR1 as SNHLY and CDR2 as FYNNEI.